This TCR beta chain appears in the sequencing data of a study of graft-versus-host responses after intestinal transplantation. Study background: Recipients across the board were started on anti-thymocyte globulin induction, then kept on tacrolimus and steroids for about 3 years. Findings and limits, study-wide: Allograft clonal ratios (graft-versus-host to host-versus-graft) were high in patients who had graft-donor T cell macrochimerism. Early after transplant, HvG clones declined as circulating GvH clones peaked. GvH clones occurred in recipient marrow; some first appeared in ileum or blood.

CDR3 size: 19 residues. V was clipped by 7 bases and J by 0 bases, with 26 bases between them. CDR1 is MDHEN and CDR2 is SYDVKM in the germline V gene. A remark on this clone: What it binds is not known.

Data came from immunoSEQ multiplex PCR; TCRdb stores just in-frame clones and leaves some out. The sample carries about 130,000 clones, about 90% recorded once. The starting material was unstimulated CD4+ T cells sorted from spleen or lymph node cells, obtained before intestinal transplant. The receptor comes from a human donor who received an intestinal transplant. The V and J genes are TRBV28 and TRBJ2-3, with unresolved D. CDR3 sequence (DNA): TGTGCCAGCACCTTAGGCTTGACGTCTCCGACCCCTAGCACAGATACGCAGTATTTT. Protein product: CASTLGLTSPTPSTDTQYF.